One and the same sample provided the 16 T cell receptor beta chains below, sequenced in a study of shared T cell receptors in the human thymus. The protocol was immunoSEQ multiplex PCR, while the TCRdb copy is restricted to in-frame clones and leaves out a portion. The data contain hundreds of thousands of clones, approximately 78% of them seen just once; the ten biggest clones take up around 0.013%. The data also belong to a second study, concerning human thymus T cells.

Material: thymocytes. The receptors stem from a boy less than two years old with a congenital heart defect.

The CDR3 region has the DNA TGTGCCAGCAGCCCCAGTAATAGCAATCAGCCCCAGCATTTT. Residues: CASSPSNSNQPQHF. The chain combines TRBV6-1 with TRBJ1-5; D is ambiguous. The CDR3 sequence is 14 residues long. Germline lookup yields CDR1 MNHNS and CDR2 SASEGT. Between the trimmed V and J ends, which lost 6 bases and 0 bases, there was a span of 9 bases.

CDR3: CASSLVAAPYEQYF. CDR3 sequence (DNA): TGTGCCAGCAGCTTGGTAGCGGCCCCCTACGAGCAGTACTTC. This rearrangement joins TRBV5-6 to TRBJ2-5; TRBD2 is a possible D gene (6 bases). The DNA end lines up better with TRBJ2-7; the J call may be wrong. In germline, CDR1 is SGHDT, CDR2 YYEEEE. CDR3 size: 14 residues.

The CDR3 loop is CARTHSYEQYF. CDR3 nucleotides: TGCGCCAGGACTCACTCCTACGAGCAGTACTTC. J is TRBJ2-7 and V is TRBV10-1; no clear D gene. The CDR3 is made up of 11 amino acids. CDR1 and CDR2 from the germline V gene are WNHNN and SYGVQD (reference sequence). V gave up 9 bases and J gave up 0 bases, with 6 bases separating them.

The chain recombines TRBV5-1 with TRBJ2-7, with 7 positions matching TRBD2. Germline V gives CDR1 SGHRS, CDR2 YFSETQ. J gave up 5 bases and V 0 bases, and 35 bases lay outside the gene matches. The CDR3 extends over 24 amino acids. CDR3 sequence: CASSLGPTWVNDTFDLAVYDEQYF. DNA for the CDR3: TGCGCCAGCAGCTTGGGGCCGACTTGGGTCAATGATACCTTTGATCTAGCGGTATATGACGAGCAGTACTTC.

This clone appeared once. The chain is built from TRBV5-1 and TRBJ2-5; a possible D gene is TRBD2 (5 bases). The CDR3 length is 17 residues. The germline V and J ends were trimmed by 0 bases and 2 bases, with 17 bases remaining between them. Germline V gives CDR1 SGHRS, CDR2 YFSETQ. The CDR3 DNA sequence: TGCGCCAGCAGCTTGGTAGGTTCGCCAGAGGGACAAGAGACCCAGTACTTC. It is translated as CASSLVGSPEGQETQYF.

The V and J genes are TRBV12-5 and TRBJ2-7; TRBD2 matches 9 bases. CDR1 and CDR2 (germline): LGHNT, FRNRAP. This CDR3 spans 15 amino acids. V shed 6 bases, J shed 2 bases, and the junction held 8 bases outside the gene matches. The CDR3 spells CASGSPAGGTYEQYF. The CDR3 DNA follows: TGTGCTAGTGGCTCTCCCGCGGGAGGGACCTACGAGCAGTACTTC.

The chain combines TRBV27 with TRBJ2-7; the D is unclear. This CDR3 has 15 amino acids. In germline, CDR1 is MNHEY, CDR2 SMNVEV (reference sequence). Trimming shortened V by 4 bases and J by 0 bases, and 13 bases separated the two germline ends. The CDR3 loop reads CASSSLRRHSYEQYF. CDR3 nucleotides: TGTGCCAGCAGTTCTCTTCGCAGGCACTCCTACGAGCAGTACTTC.

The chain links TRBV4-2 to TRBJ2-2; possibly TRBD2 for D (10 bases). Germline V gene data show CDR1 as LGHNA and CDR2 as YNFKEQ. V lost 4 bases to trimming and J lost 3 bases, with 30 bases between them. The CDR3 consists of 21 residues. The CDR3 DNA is TGTGCCAGCAGCCCGGAATGGGGACAGGGAACTAGCGGGACCGACACCGGGGAGCTGTTTTTT. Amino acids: CASSPEWGQGTSGTDTGELFF.

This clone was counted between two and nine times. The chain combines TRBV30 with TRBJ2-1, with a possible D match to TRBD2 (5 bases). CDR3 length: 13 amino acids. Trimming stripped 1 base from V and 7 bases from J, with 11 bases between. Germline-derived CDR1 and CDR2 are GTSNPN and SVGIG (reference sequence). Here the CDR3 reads CAWSGSTGNEQFF. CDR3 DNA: TGTGCCTGGAGTGGGAGTACGGGAAATGAGCAGTTCTTC.

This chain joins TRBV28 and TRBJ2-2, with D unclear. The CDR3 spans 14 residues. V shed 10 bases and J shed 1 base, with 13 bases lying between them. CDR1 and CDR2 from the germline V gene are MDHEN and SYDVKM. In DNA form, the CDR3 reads TGTGCCACCTCACGAGACAAGAACACCGGGGAGCTGTTTTTT. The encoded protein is CATSRDKNTGELFF. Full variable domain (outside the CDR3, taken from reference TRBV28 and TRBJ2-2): DVKVTQSSRYLVKRTGEKVFLECVQDMDHENMFWYRQDPGLGLRLIYFSYDVKMKEKGDIPEGYSVSREKKERFSLILESASTNQTSMYLCATSRDKNTGELFFGEGSRLTVL.

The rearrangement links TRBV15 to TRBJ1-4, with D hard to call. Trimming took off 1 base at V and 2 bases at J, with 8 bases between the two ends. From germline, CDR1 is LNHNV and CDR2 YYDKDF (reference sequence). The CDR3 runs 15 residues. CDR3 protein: CATSRVETTNEKLFF. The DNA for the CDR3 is TGTGCCACCAGCAGAGTGGAGACTACTAATGAAAAACTGTTTTTT.

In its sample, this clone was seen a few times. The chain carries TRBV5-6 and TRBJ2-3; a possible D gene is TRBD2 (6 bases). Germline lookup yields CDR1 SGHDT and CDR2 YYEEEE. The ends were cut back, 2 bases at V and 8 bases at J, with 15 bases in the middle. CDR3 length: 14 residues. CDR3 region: CASSFRDSLSTQYF. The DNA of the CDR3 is TGTGCCAGCAGCTTCCGGGACTCTCTAAGTACGCAGTATTTT.

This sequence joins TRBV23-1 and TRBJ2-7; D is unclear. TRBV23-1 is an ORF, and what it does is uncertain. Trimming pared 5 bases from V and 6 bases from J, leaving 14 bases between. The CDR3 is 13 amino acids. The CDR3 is CASSRWLGCEQYF. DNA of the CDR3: TGCGCCAGCAGTAGGTGGCTGGGCTGCGAGCAGTACTTC.

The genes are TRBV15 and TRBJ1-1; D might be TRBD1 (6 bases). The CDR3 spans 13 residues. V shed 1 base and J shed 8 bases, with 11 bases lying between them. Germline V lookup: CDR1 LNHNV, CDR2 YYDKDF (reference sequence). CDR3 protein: CATSRGRQAEAFF. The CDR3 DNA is TGTGCCACCAGCAGAGGCCGACAGGCCGAAGCTTTCTTT.

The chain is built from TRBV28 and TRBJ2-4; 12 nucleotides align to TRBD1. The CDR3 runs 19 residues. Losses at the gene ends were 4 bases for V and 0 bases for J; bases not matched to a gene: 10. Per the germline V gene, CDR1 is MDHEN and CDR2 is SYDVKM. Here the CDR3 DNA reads TGTGCCAGCAGTTCACTGGGACAGGGGGCGCTTCTAGCCAAAAACATTCAGTACTTC. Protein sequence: CASSSLGQGALLAKNIQYF.

DNA of the CDR3: TGTGCCAGCAGCTTGGGACCGGGACTAGCGTCCTCCTACGAGCAGTACTTC. This encodes CASSLGPGLASSYEQYF. This rearrangement joins TRBV11-2 to TRBJ2-7; 10 positions agree with TRBD2. There are 17 residues in the CDR3. The V gene end was trimmed by 3 bases and the J gene end by 0 bases; junction bases not matched to a gene: 8. Germline CDR1 SGHAT, CDR2 FQNNGV.